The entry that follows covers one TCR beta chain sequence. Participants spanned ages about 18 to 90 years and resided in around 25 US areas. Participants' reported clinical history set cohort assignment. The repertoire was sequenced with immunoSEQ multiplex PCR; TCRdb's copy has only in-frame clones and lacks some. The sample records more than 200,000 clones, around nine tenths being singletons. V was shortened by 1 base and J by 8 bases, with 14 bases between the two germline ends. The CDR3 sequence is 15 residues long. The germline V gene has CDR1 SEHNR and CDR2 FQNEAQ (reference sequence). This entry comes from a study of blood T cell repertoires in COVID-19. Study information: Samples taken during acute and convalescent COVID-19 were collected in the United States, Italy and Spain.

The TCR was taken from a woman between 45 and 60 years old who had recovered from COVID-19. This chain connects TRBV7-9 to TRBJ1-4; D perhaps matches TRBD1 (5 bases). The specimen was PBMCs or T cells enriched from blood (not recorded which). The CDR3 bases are TGTGCCAGCAGCTTAGGCGGGGGTGAAGGGGAAAAACTGTTTTTT. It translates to CASSLGGGEGEKLFF.